This TCR beta chain is drawn from a study of T cells in Graves' hyperthyroidism and ophthalmopathy. This clonotype occurred many times. The V gene's germline CDR1 is KGHSH and CDR2 LQKENI. V dropped 3 bases and J dropped 8 bases, with 13 bases sitting between them. The CDR3 runs 13 residues. There were TCR beta CDR3 regions amplified from RNA transcripts. A set of HTBI primers served as the primers for a first-round RT-PCR of the TCR CDR3. TCRdb re-derived calls from the multiplex PCR reads in MiXCR, one entry per CDR3 protein. This sample has approximately 400,000 distinct CDR3 sequences, with around 15% found just once.

This clonotype was obtained from a woman in her 30s with Graves' ophthalmopathy. V gene TRBV18 combines with J gene TRBJ1-1; D remains unclear. Sequenced: blood. The CDR3 DNA reads as TGTGCCAGCTCACCGCTTAACCAACGAGAAGCTTTCTTT. As protein: CASSPLNQREAFF.